This T cell receptor beta chain was identified during a study of blood T cell repertoires in COVID-19. In the study overall: Acute-phase and convalescent COVID-19 samples originated in the United States, Italy and Spain. From T cells, B-cell-depleted T cells, or PBMCs came the material, which was cDNA or gDNA.

The CDR3 is 17 amino acids. Between the trimmed V and J ends, which lost 5 bases and 0 bases, there was a span of 17 bases. Germline V lookup: CDR1 SGHRS, CDR2 YFSETQ. As handled by the study authors: The authors estimated nucleated cell counts from reference gene primer amplification. Libraries were prepared by immunoSEQ multiplex PCR; TCRdb keeps only in-frame clonotypes and omits some of them. D and trimming were read from the DNA, whereas the V and J calls and clone size are those reported in that table. Of 100,000 to 120,000 clones listed, about three quarters are singletons. This sequence joins TRBV5-1 and TRBJ1-4, with a possible D match to TRBD1 (6 bases). The sequence was collected from a woman aged 40 to 50 with acute or convalescent COVID-19. The material sequenced was peripheral blood. This chain's CDR3 is CASRRQASSATNEKLFF. CDR3 sequence (DNA): TGCGCCAGCAGACGACAGGCCTCTTCTGCAACTAATGAAAAACTGTTTTTT. Full variable domain (remainder filled in from reference TRBV5-1 and TRBJ1-4): KAGVTQTPRYLIKTRGQQVTLSCSPISGHRSVSWYQQTPGQGLQFLFEYFSETQRNKGNFPGRFSGRQFSNSRSEMNVSTLELGDSALYLCASRRQASSATNEKLFFGSGTQLSVL.